This T cell receptor beta chain emerged from a study of cytomegalovirus exposure and HLA in healthy donors. Study-wide findings and caveats: It was reportedly the case that the classifier diagnosed cytomegalovirus status with high specificity and sensitivity.

The PCR employed 60 Vbeta primers together with 13 Jbeta primers. Repertoires were generated with immunoSEQ multiplex PCR, while TCRdb's copy carries only in-frame clones and drops some. There are more than 140,000 clones in the sample; 55% to 70% occur only once, and under 3% lies in the top ten. In the case of this clone: The antigen remains undetermined.

Germline lookup yields CDR1 PRHDT and CDR2 FYEKMQ (reference sequence). V was trimmed by 5 bases and J by 6 bases, leaving 7 bases between them. The CDR3 covers 12 residues. This TCR derives from a woman between 25 and 40 years old in good health and CMV-seropositive. The chain carries TRBV13 and TRBJ2-2; D not certain. Sequenced: PBMCs. CDR3 region: CASSPGAGELFF. The CDR3 nucleotides read TGTGCCAGCAGCCCTGGAGCCGGGGAGCTGTTTTTT.